This TCR beta chain originates from a study of graft-versus-host responses after intestinal transplantation. The method was immunoSEQ multiplex PCR; TCRdb's version includes in-frame clones alone and lacks a portion of them. The profile shows around 99,000 clones, about 87% of them singletons. Turning to this clone: Its antigen remains unidentified.

The V and J ends lost 2 bases and 1 base, in that order; junction bases with no gene match: 2. Germline loops: CDR1 WSHSY, CDR2 SAAADI. The CDR3 extends over 15 amino acids. The sequences come from unstimulated CD4+ T cells sorted from spleen or lymph node cells, collected before transplant. The receptor was isolated from a human donor who was the organ donor for an intestinal transplant. The chain employs TRBV10-2 and TRBJ2-7; 10 nucleotides align to TRBD2. CDR3 DNA: TGCGCCAGCAGTGAGGCTAGCGGGGGTTCCTACGAGCAGTACTTC. It is translated as CASSEASGGSYEQYF.